Listed below are T cell receptor beta chains from one sample, sequenced in a study of Graves' ophthalmopathy and Graves' hyperthyroidism. A single record per CDR3 protein comes from TCRdb applying MiXCR to the multiplex PCR reads. The sample has roughly 500,000 distinct CDR3 sequences, under 15% seen once. The sequencing sample was made of blood. These TCRs come from a woman aged 25 to 45 with Graves' ophthalmopathy. Each CDR3 is given with its conserved first and last residue.

J: TRBJ1-1
V: TRBV11-2
CDR3: CASSLTGRWTEAFF

J: TRBJ2-7
V: TRBV3-1
CDR3: CASSHKPDIAGGRPGEQYF

J: TRBJ2-7
V: TRBV11-2
CDR3: CASSGQTGSYEQYF

J: TRBJ2-7
V: TRBV9
CDR3: CASSAIPGGEQYF

J: TRBJ1-2
V: TRBV29-1
CDR3: CSVRFNYGYTF

J: TRBJ2-7
V: TRBV14
CDR3: CASSQAQQGPYEQYF

J: TRBJ2-7
V: TRBV12-3/TRBV12-4
CDR3: CASRLAGGVYEQYF

J: TRBJ1-5
V: TRBV28
CDR3: CASSDRSNQPQHF

J: TRBJ2-3
V: TRBV6-1
CDR3: CASTASGTDTQYF

J: TRBJ1-2
V: TRBV2
CDR3: CASRPPEPGYGYTF

J: TRBJ1-6
V: TRBV2
CDR3: CASRAQGSVNSPLHF

J: TRBJ1-2
V: TRBV4-2
CDR3: CASSQEQGGNYGYTF

J: TRBJ1-2
V: TRBV20-1
CDR3: CSASQGESDGYTF

J: TRBJ2-7
V: TRBV27
CDR3: CASSLAGSYFYEQYF

J: TRBJ2-7
V: TRBV6-2/TRBV6-3
CDR3: CASTFPGSSYEQYF

J: TRBJ2-7
V: TRBV28
CDR3: CASRNGQGAYEQYF

J: TRBJ2-7
V: TRBV29-1
CDR3: CSVWTSVSYEQYF

J: TRBJ2-6
V: TRBV28
CDR3: CASNPGSSAYALTF

J: TRBJ1-6
V: TRBV6-1
CDR3: CASRRGRENSPLHF

J: TRBJ2-7
V: TRBV30
CDR3: CAWKAGDSSYEQYF

J: TRBJ1-1
V: TRBV12-3/TRBV12-4
CDR3: CASSLFSGEAFF

J: TRBJ2-4
V: TRBV12-3/TRBV12-4
CDR3: CASSLWNNIQYF

J: TRBJ2-4
V: TRBV9
CDR3: CASSPRRHSENIKYF

J: TRBJ1-2
V: TRBV10-3
CDR3: CAISDGRLTYYGYTF

J: TRBJ1-2
V: TRBV24-1
CDR3: CATKGAGAGYTF

J: TRBJ2-7
V: TRBV7-2
CDR3: CASSLAYTYEQYF

J: TRBJ2-7
V: TRBV6-5
CDR3: CASSYSDGYEQYF

J: TRBJ1-6
V: TRBV6-5
CDR3: CASSYPAQFGTGHNSPLHF

J: TRBJ2-5
V: TRBV12-3/TRBV12-4
CDR3: CASSSTRGTQYF

J: TRBJ2-5
V: TRBV28
CDR3: CASSFLTGGPETQYF

J: TRBJ1-2
V: TRBV6-1
CDR3: CASSQGGGYTF

J: TRBJ2-7
V: TRBV27
CDR3: CASSISGQSSYEQYF

J: TRBJ1-6
V: TRBV13
CDR3: CASSRDSYTLHF

J: TRBJ2-5
V: TRBV3-2
CDR3: CASSLPSGGDQETQYF

J: TRBJ1-3
V: TRBV5-1
CDR3: CASSEGGMTGNTIYF

J: TRBJ1-1
V: TRBV29-1
CDR3: CSVEKNLEAFF

J: TRBJ1-1
V: TRBV29-1
CDR3: CSGGSSNTEAFF

J: TRBJ2-7
V: TRBV6-2/TRBV6-3
CDR3: CASSYVLRGQDEQYF

J: TRBJ1-5
V: TRBV20-1
CDR3: CSAGDRYSNQPQHF

J: TRBJ2-7
V: TRBV5-1
CDR3: CASSLGSQTYEQYF

J: TRBJ2-7
V: TRBV2
CDR3: CASSSAQGYEQYF